The sequence of this TCR beta chain was determined in a study of OX40 agonist ivuxolimab in advanced cancers. Background on the whole study: The costimulatory receptor OX40 (CD134) was targeted by ivuxolimab, a fully human IgG2 agonistic monoclonal antibody. In the dose-escalation cohort, more than 75% of patients were male, and the mean age was approximately 60 years, with a range of 23 to 79. Partial responses occurred in three dose-escalation patients: two with cutaneous melanoma and one with hepatocellular carcinoma. The paper covers the monotherapy dose-escalation part of the phase I ivuxolimab trial, which included N of about 51 patients. Patients were allowed to have had prior anti-PD-1, anti-PD-L1 or anti-CTLA-4 therapy, and 30% to 50% of the dose-escalation patients had previously received checkpoint inhibitors. Of the approximately 54 patients in dose escalation, about 20 had hepatocellular carcinoma, approximately 15 had melanoma, 9 had renal cell carcinoma and 9 had head and neck cancer. The point of sequencing TCRbeta in the periphery was to test whether ivuxolimab changed TCR sequence diversity and drove clonal T-cell expansion. Intravenous ivuxolimab was administered to patients every 2 weeks at six dose levels: 0.01, 0.1, 0.3, 1.5, 3 and 10 mg/kg.

For sequencing of the TCRbeta CDR3 region, genomic DNA was extracted from the sorted cells. TCRbeta CDR3 regions were sequenced using the immunoSEQ Assay. In its TCRdb copy, this immuneACCESS table keeps in-frame sequences only and misses some clones. Where compared with another copy, unresolved V genes explain less than half of these, and the others have no known cause. In all, the sample holds 20,000 to 25,000 clones, and roughly 86% of those were seen once. Together, the top ten hold under 55% of the sample. Overall study results and their limits: At doses from 0.1 to 3.0 mg/kg, clonal expansion was seen in both CD4+ and CD8+ blood T cells between baseline and week 6. On average, CD8+ T cells showed more expanded clones than CD4+ T cells after ivuxolimab. In partial responders in the 0.1-3.0 mg/kg groups, normalized peripheral clonal expansion was found to be among the lowest, especially among CD8+ T cells. Low levels of normalized T-cell clonal expansion were also seen in some patients who did not respond. The antigen specificity of the peripheral T cells that underwent clonal expansion was not determined.

About this clone itself: Which antigen it targets is not known. Base qualities are not at hand, and no much larger clone is one base apart.

Reading the germline V gene gives CDR1 MDHEN and CDR2 SYDVKM. Inclusive of the bounding cysteine and phenylalanine, the CDR3 is 17 residues long. The only DNA kept is the CDR3, 51 bases in frame from the first base. The V end loses 1 base and the J end loses 4 bases, and a stretch of 19 bases separates them. Patients with autoimmune disease history or receiving systemic immunosuppression were excluded from the trial. In every dose cohort, peripheral blood was drawn for TCR sequencing at baseline, cycle 4 day 1, and cycle 7 day 1. Samples came from an open-label, multicenter, first-in-human phase I dose-escalation trial of ivuxolimab. Adults with locally advanced or metastatic head and neck squamous cell, hepatocellular, melanoma or renal cell carcinoma were enrolled in the trial. Before TCR sequencing, CD4+ T cells and CD8+ T cells were sorted from peripheral blood as separate populations.

The clonotype was recovered from an adult with an advanced solid tumor such as melanoma, head and neck, liver or kidney cancer. Sequencing used CD4+ or CD8+ T cells sorted from blood, obtained in a trial of the OX40 agonist ivuxolimab. The chain is encoded by TRBV28 joined to TRBJ1-2, with no confident D gene call. In nucleotide form, the sequence is TGTGCCAGCAGTTTATTCTATTCTCTGGGCAGATCCTATGGCTACACCTTC. This is translated as CASSLFYSLGRSYGYTF.